This TCR beta chain was sequenced for a study of blood T cell repertoires in COVID-19. Germline CDR1 and CDR2: SGHTA and FQGNSA. Trimming removed 0 bases from V and 2 bases from J, with 7 bases in between. This CDR3 has 14 amino acids. The table came from immunoSEQ multiplex PCR; TCRdb's copy has only in-frame clones and leaves some out. The data contain around 160,000 clones, 65% to 85% of them singletons. The J gene is TRBJ2-5, the V gene TRBV7-2; D perhaps matches TRBD2 (6 bases). Source material: peripheral blood. The clonotype originates from a woman older than 75 with acute or convalescent COVID-19. In nucleotides, the CDR3 is TGTGCCAGCAGCTTAGCGGGGAGGCAAGAGACCCAGTACTTC. Translation: CASSLAGRQETQYF.